The T cell receptor beta chain described here comes from a study of graft-versus-host responses after intestinal transplantation. Broader study findings: Recipient bone marrow held GvH clones, some seen earlier in ileum or blood. Peak GvH clone levels in circulation were associated with early post-transplant HvG declines.

This table comes from immunoSEQ multiplex PCR, and its TCRdb copy is limited to in-frame clones, with some not included. The table lists about 85,000 clones, around 84% of them singletons. Notes on this clone: The antigen remains unidentified.

Germline V CDR1 and CDR2: MGHRA, YSYEKL. V was pared by 1 base and J by 0 bases, with 6 bases of the junction left unmatched. The CDR3 length is 17 residues. Here the sequenced sample was unstimulated CD4+ T cells sorted from spleen or lymph node cells, taken before intestinal transplant. The rearrangement uses TRBV4-1 and TRBJ1-3; TRBD1 aligns across 7 bases. This receptor was obtained from a human donor who received an intestinal transplant. The CDR3 spells CASSQAEGGSSGNTIYF. The DNA for the CDR3 is TGCGCCAGCAGCCAAGCGGAAGGGGGCAGCTCTGGAAACACCATATATTTT.